This T cell receptor beta chain was obtained from a study of T cell repertoires in cytomegalovirus infection. Whole-study context: A matching HLA type, together with CMV infection, was signaled by public TCR beta signatures.

Regarding the study as a whole: Adding up the frequency of public TCR beta families identified people who carried CMV plus the relevant HLA. CMV-specific HLA-C-restricted TCR beta clonotypes dominated the ex vivo response.

This clonotype was counted at least ten times. Antigen: not known. TCRdb analysed the reads with MiXCR anew, one entry per CDR3 protein. The table has around 450,000 distinct CDR3 sequences, about 11% seen once. The CDR3 loop spans 16 amino acids. From germline, CDR1 is MNHNS and CDR2 SASEGT. V shed 5 bases and J 6 bases; nucleotides not matched to a gene: 12. Material for sequencing was PBMCs. This receptor was identified in a human donor in good health (CMV status not recorded). Some clones in this sample may be carry-over from other donors' samples. The V and J genes are TRBV6-1 and TRBJ1-2; 10 nucleotides agree with TRBD1. In DNA, the CDR3 is TGTGCCAGCAGTTCCAGGACAGGGGGTAATAAGGATGGCTACACCTTC. Translated: CASSSRTGGNKDGYTF.